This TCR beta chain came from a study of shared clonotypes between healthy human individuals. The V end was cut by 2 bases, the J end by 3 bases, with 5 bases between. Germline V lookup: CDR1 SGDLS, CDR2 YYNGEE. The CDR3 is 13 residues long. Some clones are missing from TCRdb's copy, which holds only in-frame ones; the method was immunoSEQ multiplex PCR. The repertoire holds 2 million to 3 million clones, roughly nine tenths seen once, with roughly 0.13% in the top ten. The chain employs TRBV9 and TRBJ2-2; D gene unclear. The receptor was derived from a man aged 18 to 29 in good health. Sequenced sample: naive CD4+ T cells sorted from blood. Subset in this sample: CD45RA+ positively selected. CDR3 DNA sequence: TGTGCCAGCAGCGTTGAGTACACCGGGGAGCTGTTTTTT. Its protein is CASSVEYTGELFF.